This is a list of T cell receptor beta chains from one sample in a study of T cell responses to AZD1222 COVID-19 vaccine. The method was immunoSEQ multiplex PCR; TCRdb's version includes in-frame clones alone and lacks a portion of them. This sample has 150,000 to 170,000 clones; roughly 90% occur once, and the top ten carry 3% to 3.5%. This sample comprised peripheral blood, obtained on day 0 of AZD1222 vaccination. These receptor sequences come from an adult in good health. CDR3s include the opening cysteine and the closing phenylalanine or tryptophan. Fields, in order: V gene, clone size, D gene, J gene, CDR3 DNA, CDR3 protein. D genes are given only for firm matches. Rows give clone size only sometimes, using once, few, many, or a class for an expanded clone.

TRBV24-1	-	TRBD1	TRBJ2-3	TGTGCCACCAGCGGGGGGACAGGGGGAAGGAATACGCAGTATTTT	CATSGGTGGRNTQYF
TRBV6-5	-	TRBD2	TRBJ2-3	TGTGCCAGCAGCCCACTAGCGGGGGGGTGGGATACGCAGTATTTT	CASSPLAGGWDTQYF
TRBV18	-	-	TRBJ1-1	TGTGCCAGCTCCTCAGACCGGAACACTGAAGCTTTCTTT	CASSSDRNTEAFF
TRBV3-1/TRBV3-2	-	-	TRBJ2-2	TGTGCCAGCAGCCAAGGGTGGGAGCTGTTTTTT	CASSQGWELFF
TRBV6-5	-	-	TRBJ2-5	TGTGCCAGCTCCAAGAGCGGGCAAGGGTGGGAGACCCAGTACTTC	CASSKSGQGWETQYF
TRBV3-1/TRBV3-2	once	TRBD1	TRBJ2-7	TGTGCCAGCAGCCTCGGGACAGCCAGCTCCTACGAGCAGTACTTC	CASSLGTASSYEQYF
TRBV6-5	-	TRBD1	TRBJ2-7	TGTGCCAGCAACCCGCCGGGACAGCCGAAGCAGTACTTC	CASNPPGQPKQYF
TRBV9	many	-	TRBJ1-1	TGTGCCAGCAACTCCGGGAATTTGAACACTGAAGCTTTCTTT	CASNSGNLNTEAFF
TRBV24-1	-	-	TRBJ2-3	TGTGCCACCAGTGATTTCTCAGATACGCAGTATTTT	CATSDFSDTQYF
TRBV29-1	-	-	TRBJ1-2	TGCAGCGTTGAAGATCAGAATGGCTACACCTTC	CSVEDQNGYTF
TRBV5-1	-	-	TRBJ1-1	TGCGCCAGCAGGAGGGAGGGAGCGAACACTGAAGCTTTCTTT	CASRREGANTEAFF
TRBV7-2	-	-	TRBJ2-4	TGTGCCAGCAGCTCCGCCGGGGAAAACATTCAGTACTTC	CASSSAGENIQYF
TRBV11-2	-	-	TRBJ1-4	TGTGCCAGCAGCCCCCGGCGCGGTGAAAAACTGTTTTTT	CASSPRRGEKLFF
TRBV6-4	-	-	TRBJ2-2	TGTGCCAGCAGCGCCGTCACCGGGGAGCTGTTTTTT	CASSAVTGELFF
TRBV2	-	-	TRBJ2-3	TGTGCCAGCAGTGCACACATCGGAGATACGCAGTATTTT	CASSAHIGDTQYF
TRBV18	-	-	TRBJ1-2	TGTGCCAGCTCACCCCGAGGGGGGGCGTCGGGTAACTATGGCTACACCTTC	CASSPRGGASGNYGYTF
TRBV6-5	once	-	TRBJ1-5	TGTGCCAGCAGTCGGACCGGCGGCAATCAGCCCCAGCATTTT	CASSRTGGNQPQHF
TRBV9	-	-	TRBJ2-2	TGTGCCAGCAGCGTTGCTATCACCACCGGGGAGCTGTTTTTT	CASSVAITTGELFF
TRBV6-1	-	-	TRBJ1-5	TGTGCCAGCAGTGAATCAGACAATCAGCCCCAGCATTTT	CASSESDNQPQHF
TRBV6-2/TRBV6-3	-	TRBD2	TRBJ2-1	TGTGCCAGCAGTTACCCCCTCGCGGGGGGGCACGGCGATGAGCAGTTCTTC	CASSYPLAGGHGDEQFF
TRBV10-2	-	-	TRBJ1-5	TGCGCCAGCACCACGGGGGATAGCAATCAGCCCCAGCATTTT	CASTTGDSNQPQHF
TRBV28	-	-	TRBJ2-2	TGTGCCAGCAGTTCCCCCGACGCCGGGGAGCTGTTTTTT	CASSSPDAGELFF
TRBV10-3	-	TRBD1	TRBJ2-3	TGTGCCATCAGTAAGGACAGGGGAGATACGCAGTATTTT	CAISKDRGDTQYF
TRBV6-5	-	-	TRBJ2-1	TGTGCCAGCAGATCCCGCGGGGACCACAATGAGCAGTTCTTC	CASRSRGDHNEQFF
TRBV29-1	-	TRBD1	TRBJ1-2	TGCAGCGTTGAAGAGGTCAGGGGGCTAAGCTACACCTTC	CSVEEVRGLSYTF
TRBV11-2	-	TRBD2	TRBJ2-1	TGTGCCAGCTCGCACGGGGGGTCCTACAATGAGCAGTTCTTC	CASSHGGSYNEQFF
TRBV15	-	-	TRBJ2-2	TGTGCCGCAGGATCGAACACCGGGGAGCTGTTTTTT	CAAGSNTGELFF
TRBV7-2	-	-	TRBJ1-6	TGTGCCAGCAGCTTAGTGGTACAGTCTAATTCACCCCTCCACTTT	CASSLVVQSNSPLHF
TRBV10-1	-	-	TRBJ1-2	TGCGCCAGCAAGGACAGTAACTATGGCTACACCTTC	CASKDSNYGYTF
TRBV6-5	-	TRBD1	TRBJ1-5	TGTGCCAGCAGTTACCAACGGACAGGTAATCAGCCCCAGCATTTT	CASSYQRTGNQPQHF
TRBV5-1	few	-	TRBJ1-5	TGCGCCAGCAGCTTGGGGTCGGCCGGTGGGCCCCAGCATTTT	CASSLGSAGGPQHF
TRBV6-5	-	TRBD2	TRBJ2-3	TGTGCCAGCAGTTCTAGCGGTGGGCCAGATACGCAGTATTTT	CASSSSGGPDTQYF
TRBV7-2	-	-	TRBJ2-7	TGTGCCAGCAGCTTATTTGACAGTGCAGCCTACGAGCAGTACTTC	CASSLFDSAAYEQYF
TRBV19	-	TRBD1	TRBJ1-5	TGTGCCAGTCGTCGACAGGGGACTTATAGCAATCAGCCCCAGCATTTT	CASRRQGTYSNQPQHF
TRBV6-2/TRBV6-3	-	TRBD1	TRBJ1-1	TGTGCCAGCAGTTTGACAGGGGGTAGGGTGAACACTGAAGCTTTCTTT	CASSLTGGRVNTEAFF
TRBV6-5	-	TRBD1	TRBJ1-1	TGTGCCAGCATCAAGACAGGGAGGAACACTGAAGCTTTCTTT	CASIKTGRNTEAFF
TRBV18	once	-	TRBJ2-2	TGTGCCAGCTCCGATTATAAGAACACCGGGGAGCTGTTTTTT	CASSDYKNTGELFF